Shown below are 28 T cell receptor beta chains from a single sample sequenced in a study of cytomegalovirus exposure and HLA in healthy donors. Vbeta (60) and Jbeta (13) primers were used in the PCR. Here immunoSEQ multiplex PCR was the method, and the copy in TCRdb shows in-frame clones only, minus some. Its table lists 80,000 to 95,000 clones. The sequencing sample was made of PBMCs. The source is a young woman in good health and CMV-seronegative.

A word on this clone: The junction departs from the called germline gene at one end, perhaps through a read error. The chain carries TRBV30 and TRBJ2-5; no reliable D call. The germline V gene has CDR1 GTSNPN and CDR2 SVGIG (reference sequence). This CDR3 has 14 amino acids. CDR3 amino acids: CAWRPGYSRENQYF. The CDR3 DNA reads TGTGCCTGGAGACCCGGCTACAGCCGAGAGAACCAGTACTTC.

The V and J genes are TRBV29-1 and TRBJ1-2; D may be TRBD1 (5 bases). CDR1 is SQVTM and CDR2 is ANQGSEA in the germline V gene. This CDR3 comprises 14 residues. Trimming took off 3 bases at V and 4 bases at J, with 15 bases between the two ends. The CDR3 is CSVDEGRDAYGYTF. In DNA, the CDR3 is TGCAGCGTTGATGAGGGGCGGGATGCCTATGGCTACACCTTC.

V gene TRBV9 combines with J gene TRBJ2-2; a possible D gene is TRBD2 (5 bases). CDR3 length: 14 amino acids. Trimming removed 2 bases at V and 4 bases at J, with 9 bases between. CDR1 and CDR2 from the germline V gene are SGDLS and YYNGEE. The CDR3 DNA reads TGTGCCAGCAGCGTCGAGGGTTCCACCGGGGAGCTGTTTTTT. Protein: CASSVEGSTGELFF.

In DNA form, the CDR3 reads TGTGCCAGCAGATTAACAGGGGTTGACACTGAAGCTTTCTTT. Translating it yields CASRLTGVDTEAFF. The chain has TRBV27 and TRBJ1-1; 7 positions agree with TRBD1. Germline loops: CDR1 MNHEY, CDR2 SMNVEV (reference sequence). V trimming: 6 bases; J trimming: 3 bases; junction bases outside the gene matches: 7. This CDR3 is built from 14 residues.

This rearrangement joins TRBV30 to TRBJ2-3, with D possibly TRBD2 on 6 matching bases. The CDR3 loop spans 14 amino acids. Looked up from germline, CDR1 is GTSNPN and CDR2 is SVGIG (reference sequence). The ends were cut back, 5 bases at V and 5 bases at J, with 17 bases in the middle. Here the CDR3 DNA reads TGTGCCTGGGGATTCGCGGGATCGGGAGATACGCAGTATTTT. It specifies CAWGFAGSGDTQYF.

V usage is TRBV7-9 and J usage is TRBJ1-2, with 7 nucleotides matching TRBD1. Germline V CDR1 and CDR2: SEHNR, FQNEAQ (reference sequence). The trim removed 4 bases at V and 4 bases at J, leaving 9 bases unmatched. The CDR3 contains 15 residues. For the CDR3, the DNA is TGTGCCAGCAGCTCACAGCTCTCAGGGGGCTATGGCTACACCTTC. Translated, it gives CASSSQLSGGYGYTF.

A note on this clone: Other DNA sequences in this specimen translate into the identical CDR3. This chain joins TRBV5-1 and TRBJ2-5; TRBD2 matches 7 bases. Germline assignment: CDR1 SGHRS and CDR2 YFSETQ. Trimming cost V 1 base and J 1 base; bases outside gene matches: 4. CDR3 length equals 15 residues. The chain's CDR3 is CASSLSSGGQETQYF. The CDR3 DNA reads TGCGCCAGCAGCTTGTCCTCGGGGGGCCAAGAGACCCAGTACTTC. The full variable domain, its missing parts supplied by reference TRBV5-1 and TRBJ2-5, is KAGVTQTPRYLIKTRGQQVTLSCSPISGHRSVSWYQQTPGQGLQFLFEYFSETQRNKGNFPGRFSGRQFSNSRSEMNVSTLELGDSALYLCASSLSSGGQETQYFGPGTRLLVL.

V and J are TRBV28 and TRBJ1-1, with D uncertain. The CDR3 runs to 15 residues. V dropped 2 bases and J dropped 3 bases, with 13 bases sitting between them. CDR1 and CDR2 (germline): MDHEN, SYDVKM. CDR3 protein: CASSLTAGIYTEAFF. The CDR3 DNA follows: TGTGCCAGCAGTTTAACGGCAGGTATTTACACTGAAGCTTTCTTT. The variable domain in full, completed from reference TRBV28 and TRBJ1-1, reads DVKVTQSSRYLVKRTGEKVFLECVQDMDHENMFWYRQDPGLGLRLIYFSYDVKMKEKGDIPEGYSVSREKKERFSLILESASTNQTSMYLCASSLTAGIYTEAFFGQGTRLTVV.

CDR3 protein: CASSSRTENEQYF. In nucleotides, the CDR3 is TGCGCCAGCAGTAGCAGGACAGAGAACGAGCAGTACTTC. The chain links TRBV5-1 to TRBJ2-7; TRBD1 is a possible D gene (6 bases). Germline assignment: CDR1 SGHRS and CDR2 YFSETQ. Between the trimmed V and J ends, which lost 5 bases and 5 bases, there was a span of 14 bases. The CDR3 has 13 amino acids.

The gene calls are TRBV7-2 and TRBJ1-1; no definite D call. This CDR3 contains 11 residues. V was clipped by 0 bases and J by 7 bases, with 3 bases between them. CDR1 and CDR2 from the germline V gene are SGHTA and FQGNSA. CDR3 sequence: CASSLASEAFF. CDR3 in DNA: TGTGCCAGCAGCTTAGCCAGTGAAGCTTTCTTT.

Details on this clone: The junction and the germline gene differ at one end; a read error may be behind it. The chain combines TRBV18 with TRBJ2-2, with D perhaps matching TRBD2 (5 bases). Germline assignment: CDR1 KGHSH and CDR2 LQKENI. CDR3 length equals 13 residues. For the CDR3, the DNA is TGTGCCAGCTCCCCACTAGTCACCGGGGAGCTGTTTTTT. It encodes CASSPLVTGELFF.

V is TRBV19 and J is TRBJ2-2; D is perhaps TRBD1 (5 bases). The V end was cut by 5 bases, the J end by 6 bases, with 13 bases between. The CDR3 sequence is 14 residues long. Germline V CDR1 and CDR2: LNHDA, SQIVND (reference sequence). CDR3: CASSSTGTAGELFF. CDR3 sequence (DNA): TGTGCCAGTAGTTCCACAGGCACGGCCGGGGAGCTGTTTTTT.

The V and J genes are TRBV6-6 and TRBJ1-6, with D perhaps matching TRBD1 (6 bases). Germline V lookup: CDR1 MNHNY, CDR2 SVGAGI (reference sequence). CDR3 length equals 14 residues. V lost 6 bases to trimming and J lost 6 bases, with 12 bases between them. The CDR3 region is CASRIRGSNSPLHF. In DNA, the CDR3 is TGTGCCAGCAGGATCAGGGGTTCTAATTCACCCCTCCACTTT.

The chain links TRBV6-1 to TRBJ1-1, with D possibly TRBD1 on 6 matching bases. CDR1 is MNHNS, CDR2 SASEGT, per germline. The CDR3 extends over 15 amino acids. Between the trimmed V and J ends, which lost 6 bases and 3 bases, there was a span of 17 bases. CDR3 DNA: TGTGCCAGCAGCCTGGGACACCCAAGGGACACTGAAGCTTTCTTT. Residues: CASSLGHPRDTEAFF.

This chain links TRBV2 with TRBJ1-1; tentative D call: TRBD1 (6 bases). The CDR3 has 12 residues. Germline V gene lookup returns CDR1 SNHLY and CDR2 FYNNEI. V lost 7 bases and J 5 bases, leaving 11 bases between the germline ends. CDR3: CASTLQGTEAFF. CDR3 bases: TGTGCCAGCACCTTACAGGGAACTGAAGCTTTCTTT.

The V call is TRBV2, the J call TRBJ2-5; perhaps TRBD1 as D (6 bases). Germline loops: CDR1 SNHLY, CDR2 FYNNEI. The CDR3 sequence is 15 residues long. V lost 6 bases and J lost 5, with 19 bases in between. The CDR3 protein is CASRRAGAIGETQYF. CDR3 nucleotide sequence: TGTGCCAGCAGGCGGGCAGGGGCTATAGGGGAGACCCAGTACTTC.

In DNA form, the CDR3 reads TGTGCCAGAAGCTTGGCCGTCAGGGCCTACGAGCAGTACTTC. Protein product: CARSLAVRAYEQYF. This rearrangement joins TRBV5-3 to TRBJ2-7, with a possible D match to TRBD1 (5 bases). TRBV5-3 carries the ORF label, with uncertain function. The CDR3 extends over 14 amino acids. Trimming removed 0 bases at V and 2 bases at J, with 9 bases between.

V and J are TRBV19 and TRBJ2-5, with D possibly being TRBD1 (5 bases). The V gene lost 5 bases and the J gene lost 4 bases, with 14 bases spanning the gap. This CDR3 region has 14 residues. Germline CDR1 and CDR2: LNHDA and SQIVND (reference sequence). CDR3 in amino acids: CASSLQDKRETQYF. The CDR3, as DNA: TGTGCCAGTAGTCTCCAGGACAAGAGAGAGACCCAGTACTTC.

The chain combines TRBV5-1 with TRBJ2-7; maybe TRBD1 (5 bases). Trimming took 3 bases from V and 1 from J, leaving 14 bases between them. The CDR3 is 15 residues long. Germline loops: CDR1 SGHRS, CDR2 YFSETQ. The CDR3 loop is CASSWGGQESYEQYF. Written as DNA, the CDR3 is TGCGCCAGCAGCTGGGGCGGCCAGGAGTCCTACGAGCAGTACTTC.

This sequence joins TRBV25-1 and TRBJ2-7; tentative D call: TRBD1 (6 bases). This CDR3 region has 15 residues. CDR1 is MGHDK, CDR2 SYGVNS, per germline. V lost 0 bases, J lost 0 bases, and 9 bases lay in between. The CDR3 here is CASSEYQGGSYEQYF. As DNA, the CDR3 is TGTGCCAGCAGTGAATATCAAGGGGGCTCCTACGAGCAGTACTTC.

The chain is built from TRBV5-6 and TRBJ2-3, with D perhaps TRBD1 (5 bases). V was trimmed by 1 base and J by 2 bases, leaving 11 bases between them. Germline CDR1 SGHDT, CDR2 YYEEEE. There are 15 residues in the CDR3. The CDR3 spells CASSLWGGHTDTQYF. The CDR3 DNA is TGTGCCAGCAGCTTGTGGGGCGGTCACACAGATACGCAGTATTTT. The variable domain in full, completed from reference TRBV5-6 and TRBJ2-3, reads DAGVTQSPTHLIKTRGQQVTLRCSPKSGHDTVSWYQQALGQGPQFIFQYYEEEERQRGNFPDRFSGHQFPNYSSELNVNALLLGDSALYLCASSLWGGHTDTQYFGPGTRLTVL.

This sequence joins TRBV5-1 and TRBJ1-1, with D maybe TRBD1 (6 bases). The CDR3 consists of 13 residues. Germline V gene lookup returns CDR1 SGHRS and CDR2 YFSETQ. Trimming stripped 6 bases from V and 0 bases from J, with 9 bases between. CDR3 bases: TGCGCCAGCACTTGGGGGCTGAACACTGAAGCTTTCTTT. Its protein product is CASTWGLNTEAFF.

The V gene is TRBV7-6, the J gene TRBJ2-7; 7 bases line up with TRBD1. CDR3 size: 16 residues. Germline trimming cut 5 bases from V and 2 bases from J; bases unmatched to any gene: 12. Germline V gene lookup returns CDR1 SGHVS and CDR2 FNYEAQ. CDR3 coding DNA: TGTGCCAGCAGCCCGACCCATGTGACAGGGACCTACGAGCAGTACTTC. It yields the protein CASSPTHVTGTYEQYF.

This chain links TRBV18 with TRBJ1-1; D gene ambiguous. V lost 3 bases and J 5 bases, leaving 10 bases between the germline ends. CDR3 length: 13 residues. Germline CDR1 and CDR2: KGHSH and LQKENI. The CDR3 is CASSPTRETEAFF. CDR3 coding DNA: TGTGCCAGCTCACCGACAAGAGAAACTGAAGCTTTCTTT.

The J gene is TRBJ2-2, the V gene TRBV2, with 12 bases that match TRBD1. V shed 9 bases, J shed 4 bases, and the junction held 6 bases outside the gene matches. Germline assignment: CDR1 SNHLY and CDR2 FYNNEI. CDR3 length equals 15 residues. Here the CDR3 reads CARGGQGASTGELFF. The CDR3 coding sequence is TGTGCCAGGGGGGGACAGGGGGCAAGCACCGGGGAGCTGTTTTTT.

The gene calls are TRBV19 and TRBJ1-1, with D unclear. Trimming left V 3 bases short and J 1 base short, with 6 bases between. The germline V gene has CDR1 LNHDA and CDR2 SQIVND (reference sequence). The CDR3 consists of 13 residues. CDR3 loop: CASSMGWNTEAFF. DNA of the CDR3: TGTGCCAGTAGTATGGGCTGGAACACTGAAGCTTTCTTT.

V gene TRBV4-1 combines with J gene TRBJ2-5, with TRBD1 matching 9 bases. Germline CDR1 and CDR2: MGHRA and YSYEKL. CDR3 length: 15 amino acids. With V trimmed by 4 bases and J by 5 bases, 8 bases remained unmatched. The CDR3: CASSPGTGQAETQYF. The DNA of the CDR3 is TGCGCCAGCAGCCCGGGGACAGGGCAGGCGGAGACCCAGTACTTC.

The V gene is TRBV7-8, the J gene TRBJ2-3; 7 positions match TRBD1. The CDR3 loop spans 13 amino acids. The V gene's germline CDR1 is SGHVS and CDR2 FQNEAQ. The ends lost 3 bases at V and 5 bases at J; junction bases unmatched: 2. The CDR3 DNA is TGTGCCAGCAGCTTGAGGGGGCGAGATACGCAGTATTTT. Its protein product is CASSLRGRDTQYF.